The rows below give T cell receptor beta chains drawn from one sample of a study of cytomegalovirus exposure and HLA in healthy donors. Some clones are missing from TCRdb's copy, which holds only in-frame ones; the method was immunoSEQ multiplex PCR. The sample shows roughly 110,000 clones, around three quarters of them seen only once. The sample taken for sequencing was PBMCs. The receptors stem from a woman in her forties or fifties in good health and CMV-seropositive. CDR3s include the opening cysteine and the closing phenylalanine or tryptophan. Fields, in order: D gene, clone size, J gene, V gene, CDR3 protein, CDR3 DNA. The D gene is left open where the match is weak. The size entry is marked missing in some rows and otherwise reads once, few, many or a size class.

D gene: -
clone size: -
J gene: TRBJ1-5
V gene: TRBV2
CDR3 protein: CASDSASGGQPQHF
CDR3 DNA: TGTGCCAGCGACTCTGCTTCGGGGGGTCAGCCCCAGCATTTT

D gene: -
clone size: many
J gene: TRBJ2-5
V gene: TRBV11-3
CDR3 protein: CASSLDGRETQYF
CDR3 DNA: TGTGCCAGCAGCTTGGATGGGAGAGAGACCCAGTACTTC

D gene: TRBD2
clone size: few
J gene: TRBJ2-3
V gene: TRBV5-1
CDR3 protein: CASGGGSTDTQYF
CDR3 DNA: TGCGCCAGCGGGGGAGGGAGCACAGATACGCAGTATTTT

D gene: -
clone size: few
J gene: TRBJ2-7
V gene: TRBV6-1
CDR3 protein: CASSEVGPRGF
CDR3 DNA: TGTGCCAGCAGTGAAGTTGGTCCCCGGGGCTTC

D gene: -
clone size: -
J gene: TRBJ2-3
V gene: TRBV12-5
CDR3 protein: CASGLARADTQYF
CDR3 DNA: TGTGCTAGTGGTTTGGCCCGGGCAGATACGCAGTATTTT

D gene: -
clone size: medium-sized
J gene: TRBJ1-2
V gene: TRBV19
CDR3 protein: CATNNNRWGYTF
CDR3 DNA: TGTGCCACGAACAATAACAGGTGGGGCTACACCTTC

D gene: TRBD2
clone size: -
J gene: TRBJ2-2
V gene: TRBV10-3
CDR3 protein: CAISGASGDITGELFF
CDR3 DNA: TGTGCCATCAGTGGGGCTAGCGGGGACATTACCGGGGAGCTGTTTTTT

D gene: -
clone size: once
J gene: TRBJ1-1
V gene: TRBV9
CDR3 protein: CASSDSLGRVMGTEAFF
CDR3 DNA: TGTGCCAGCAGCGACTCTTTGGGCAGGGTGATGGGCACTGAAGCTTTCTTT

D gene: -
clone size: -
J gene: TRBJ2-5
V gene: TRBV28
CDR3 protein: CASSLRGHRQETQYF
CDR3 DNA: TGTGCCAGCAGTTTACGCGGACACAGACAAGAGACCCAGTACTTC

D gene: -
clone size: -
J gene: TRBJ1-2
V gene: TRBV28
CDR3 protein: CASSTPSRIGGYTF
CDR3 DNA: TGTGCCAGCAGCACACCCTCCCGTATCGGGGGCTACACCTTC

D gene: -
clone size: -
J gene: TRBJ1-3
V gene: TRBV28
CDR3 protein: CASSPLLQGSVWNSGNTIYF
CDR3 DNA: TGTGCCAGCAGTCCACTTTTACAGGGTTCGGTATGGAACTCTGGAAACACCATATATTTT

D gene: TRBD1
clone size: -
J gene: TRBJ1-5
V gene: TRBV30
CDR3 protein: CASSDRGDQPQHF
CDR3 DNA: TGTGCCTCCTCGGACAGGGGAGACCAGCCCCAGCATTTT

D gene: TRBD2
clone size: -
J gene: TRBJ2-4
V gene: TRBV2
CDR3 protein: CASSWGLAGPLAKNIQYF
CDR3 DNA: TGTGCCAGCAGCTGGGGACTAGCGGGGCCTCTAGCCAAAAACATTCAGTACTTC

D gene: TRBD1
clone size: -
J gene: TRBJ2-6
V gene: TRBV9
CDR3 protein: CAPRTGGAPSSGANVLTF
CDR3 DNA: TGTGCGCCCCGGACAGGGGGCGCGCCGAGCTCTGGGGCCAACGTCCTGACTTTC

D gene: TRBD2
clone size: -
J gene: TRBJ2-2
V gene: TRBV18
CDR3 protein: CASSPRLAGGSRLTGELFF
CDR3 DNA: TGTGCCAGCTCACCGCGACTAGCGGGGGGTTCAAGGTTGACCGGGGAGCTGTTTTTT

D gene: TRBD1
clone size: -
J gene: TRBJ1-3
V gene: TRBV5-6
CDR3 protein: CASSFPDRGRSGNTIYF
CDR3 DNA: TGTGCCAGCAGCTTTCCGGACAGGGGGCGCTCTGGAAACACCATATATTTT

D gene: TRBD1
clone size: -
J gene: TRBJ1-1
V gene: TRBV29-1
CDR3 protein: CSVEAPGQGVNTEAFF
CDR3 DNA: TGCAGCGTTGAAGCCCCCGGACAGGGAGTGAACACTGAAGCTTTCTTT

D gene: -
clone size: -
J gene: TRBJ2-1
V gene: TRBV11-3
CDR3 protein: CASSSGFNEQFF
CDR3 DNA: TGTGCCAGCAGCTCAGGTTTCAATGAGCAGTTCTTC

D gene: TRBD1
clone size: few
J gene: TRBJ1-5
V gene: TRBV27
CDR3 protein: CASRGQGGSNQPQHF
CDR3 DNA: TGTGCCAGCCGCGGACAGGGGGGAAGCAATCAGCCCCAGCATTTT

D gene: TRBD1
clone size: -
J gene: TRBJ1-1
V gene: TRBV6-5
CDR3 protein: CASSSYRGLTEAFF
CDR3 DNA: TGTGCCAGCAGTTCCTACAGGGGGCTAACTGAAGCTTTCTTT

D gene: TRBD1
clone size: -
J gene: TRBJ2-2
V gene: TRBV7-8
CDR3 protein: CASSGPGQGIGATGELFF
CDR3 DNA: TGTGCCAGCAGCGGACCGGGACAGGGTATTGGTGCCACCGGGGAGCTGTTTTTT

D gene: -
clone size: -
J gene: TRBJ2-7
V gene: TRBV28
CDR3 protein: CASRRHPNYEQYF
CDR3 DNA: TGTGCCAGCAGGAGACATCCCAACTACGAGCAGTACTTC

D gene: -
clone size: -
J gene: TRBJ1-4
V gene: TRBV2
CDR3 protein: CASSHRQVADEKLFF
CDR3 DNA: TGTGCCAGCAGTCACAGACAGGTCGCTGATGAAAAACTGTTTTTT

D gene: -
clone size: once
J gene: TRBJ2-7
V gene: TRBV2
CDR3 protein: CASSGHLSLYEQYF
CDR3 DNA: TGTGCCAGCAGTGGTCACTTGAGTCTCTACGAGCAGTACTTC

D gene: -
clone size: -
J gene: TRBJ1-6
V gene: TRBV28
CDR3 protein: CASSSSSGGLMNNSPLHF
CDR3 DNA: TGTGCCAGCAGTTCGTCGAGTGGCGGACTAATGAATAATTCACCCCTCCACTTT

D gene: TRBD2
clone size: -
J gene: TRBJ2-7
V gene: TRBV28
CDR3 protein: CASSRPGLALTDEQYF
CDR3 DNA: TGTGCCAGCAGTAGGCCGGGACTAGCATTAACGGACGAGCAGTACTTC

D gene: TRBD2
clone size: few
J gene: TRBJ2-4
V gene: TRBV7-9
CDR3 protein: CASSRRTSGGGNIQYF
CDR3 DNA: TGTGCCAGCAGCCGGAGGACTAGCGGGGGGGGAAACATTCAGTACTTC

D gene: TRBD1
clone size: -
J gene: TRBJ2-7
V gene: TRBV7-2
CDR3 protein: CASSSRPGTGYEQYF
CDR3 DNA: TGTGCCAGCAGCTCGAGACCCGGGACAGGGTACGAGCAGTACTTC

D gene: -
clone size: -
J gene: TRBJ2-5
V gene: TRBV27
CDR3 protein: CASSFGATQYF
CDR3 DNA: TGTGCCAGCAGTTTCGGAGCGACCCAGTACTTC

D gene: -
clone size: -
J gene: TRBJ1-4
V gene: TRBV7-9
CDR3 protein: CASSVNRDGKLFF
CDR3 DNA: TGTGCCAGCAGCGTAAACAGGGACGGAAAACTGTTTTTT

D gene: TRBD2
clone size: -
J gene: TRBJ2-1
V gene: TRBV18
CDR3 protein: CASSPPLSSGGAYEQFF
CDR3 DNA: TGTGCCAGCTCACCACCGCTGTCTAGCGGGGGGGCATATGAGCAGTTCTTC

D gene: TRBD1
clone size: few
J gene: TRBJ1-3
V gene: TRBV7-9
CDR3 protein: CASSLGWDRGEGSGNTIYF
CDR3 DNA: TGTGCCAGCAGCTTAGGGTGGGACAGAGGAGAAGGCTCTGGAAACACCATATATTTT

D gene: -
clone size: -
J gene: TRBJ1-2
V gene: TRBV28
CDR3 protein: CASRIAQGLTYGYTF
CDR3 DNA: TGTGCCAGCAGGATTGCCCAGGGACTGACCTATGGCTACACCTTC

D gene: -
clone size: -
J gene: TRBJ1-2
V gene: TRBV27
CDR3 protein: CASSLSTGLHPYGYTF
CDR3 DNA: TGTGCCAGCAGTTTATCCACAGGCCTCCACCCTTATGGCTACACCTTC

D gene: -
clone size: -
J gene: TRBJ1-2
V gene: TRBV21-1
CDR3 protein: CASSKVDPGQGFWGCGYTF
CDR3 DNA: TGTGCCAGCAGCAAAGTGGACCCGGGACAGGGGTTTTGGGGATGTGGCTACACCTTC

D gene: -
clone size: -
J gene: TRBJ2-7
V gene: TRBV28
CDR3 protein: CASKGMFLYEQYF
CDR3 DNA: TGTGCCAGCAAGGGGATGTTCCTCTACGAGCAGTACTTC

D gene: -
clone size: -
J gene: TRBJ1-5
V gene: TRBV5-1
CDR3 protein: CASSPTGGGRQPQHF
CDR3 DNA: TGCGCCAGCAGCCCGACCGGGGGGGGGCGTCAGCCCCAGCATTTT

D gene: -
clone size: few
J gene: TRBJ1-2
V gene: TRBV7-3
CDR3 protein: CASSLIPGGGYTF
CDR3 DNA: TGTGCCAGCAGCTTAATCCCCGGAGGAGGCTACACCTTC

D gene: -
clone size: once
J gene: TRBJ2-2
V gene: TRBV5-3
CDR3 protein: CARSLEPGANTGELFF
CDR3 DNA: TGTGCCAGAAGCTTGGAGCCAGGGGCTAACACCGGGGAGCTGTTTTTT

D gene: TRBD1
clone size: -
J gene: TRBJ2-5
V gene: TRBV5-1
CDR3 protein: CASSQATGGGETQYF
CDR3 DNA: TGCGCCAGCAGCCAAGCAACAGGGGGCGGAGAGACCCAGTACTTC

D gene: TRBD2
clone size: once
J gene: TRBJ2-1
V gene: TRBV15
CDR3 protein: CATSRDRASGSSYNEQFF
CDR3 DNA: TGTGCCACCAGCAGAGATCGGGCTAGCGGAAGCTCCTACAATGAGCAGTTCTTC

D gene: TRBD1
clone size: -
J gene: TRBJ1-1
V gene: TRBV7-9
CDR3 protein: CASSLGWAGGTEAFF
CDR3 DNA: TGTGCCAGCAGCTTAGGGTGGGCAGGGGGCACTGAAGCTTTCTTT

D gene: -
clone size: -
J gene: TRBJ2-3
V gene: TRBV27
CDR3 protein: CASRSWDMGGTDTQYF
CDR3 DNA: TGTGCCAGCAGAAGTTGGGACATGGGGGGCACAGATACGCAGTATTTT

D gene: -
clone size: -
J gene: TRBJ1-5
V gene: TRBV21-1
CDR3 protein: CASSKGTGPNQPQHF
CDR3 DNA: TGTGCCAGCAGCAAAGGTACAGGGCCCAATCAGCCCCAGCATTTT

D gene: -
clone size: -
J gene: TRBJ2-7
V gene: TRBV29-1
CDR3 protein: CSVAAASSGEQYF
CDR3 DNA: TGCAGCGTCGCAGCGGCTTCAAGTGGCGAGCAGTACTTC

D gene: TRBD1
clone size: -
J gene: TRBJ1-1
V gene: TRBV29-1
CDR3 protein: CSGRGQGGTEAFF
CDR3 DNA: TGCAGCGGACGGGGACAGGGGGGAACTGAAGCTTTCTTT

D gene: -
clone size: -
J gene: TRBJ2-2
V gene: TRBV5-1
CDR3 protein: CASSYAGSTRMLSGELFF
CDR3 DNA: TGCGCCAGCAGCTACGCCGGGAGCACAAGGATGCTTTCCGGGGAGCTGTTTTTT

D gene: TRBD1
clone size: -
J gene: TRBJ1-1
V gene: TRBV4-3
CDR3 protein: CASSQEGQGFTEAFF
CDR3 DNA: TGCGCCAGCAGCCAGGAAGGACAGGGTTTCACTGAAGCTTTCTTT

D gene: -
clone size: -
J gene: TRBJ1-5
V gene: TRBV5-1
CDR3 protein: CASSLDSPNQPQHF
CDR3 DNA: TGCGCCAGCAGCTTAGACAGCCCCAATCAGCCCCAGCATTTT

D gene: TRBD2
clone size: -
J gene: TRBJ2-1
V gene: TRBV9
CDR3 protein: CASSVLVTSGSVEQFF
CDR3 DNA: TGTGCCAGCAGCGTCCTCGTGACTAGCGGCTCGGTAGAGCAGTTCTTC